This T cell receptor beta chain was profiled in a study of T cells in Graves' hyperthyroidism and ophthalmopathy. TCR beta CDR3 regions were amplified from RNA. A first-round RT-PCR of the TCR CDR3 used the HTBI primer set. In TCRdb, the multiplex PCR reads were re-called with MiXCR into one record per CDR3 protein. Among about 560,000 distinct CDR3 sequences listed, approximately 15% were seen once. This clonotype was seen a few times. V trimming: 10 bases; J trimming: 2 bases; junction bases outside the gene matches: 2. The germline CDR1 and CDR2 sequences are KGHDR and SFDVKD. CDR3 size: 13 residues.

The V gene is TRBV24-1, the J gene TRBJ2-3, with 10 positions matching TRBD2. The TCR originated in a woman aged 25 to 39 with Graves' hyperthyroidism. The sequencing sample was made of blood. CDR3 nucleotides: TGTGCCACTAGCGGGAGGATCACAGATACGCAGTATTTT. It encodes CATSGRITDTQYF.